The 22 T cell receptor beta chains below all came from one sample that was sequenced in a study of T cell responses to AZD1222 COVID-19 vaccine. The repertoire was sequenced with immunoSEQ multiplex PCR; TCRdb's copy has only in-frame clones and lacks some. The table includes approximately 160,000 clones, approximately 94% detected once. The sequencing used peripheral blood, collected 28 days after the second AZD1222 dose. Receptors originate from an adult who received the AZD1222 COVID-19 vaccine.

The chain joins TRBV29-1 to TRBJ1-2, with 8 nucleotides matching TRBD1. Germline V gene data show CDR1 as SQVTM and CDR2 as ANQGSEA. CDR3 length equals 11 residues. With V trimmed by 6 bases and J by 7 bases, 4 bases remained unmatched. CDR3 residues: CSVRGQGGYTF. The CDR3, as DNA: TGCAGCGTCAGGGGGCAGGGTGGCTACACCTTC.

The gene calls are TRBV27 and TRBJ2-2, with D unclear. Germline loops: CDR1 MNHEY, CDR2 SMNVEV (reference sequence). Trimming cost V 5 bases and J 0 bases, with 4 bases left between them. The CDR3 is 13 amino acids. The CDR3 loop reads CASSQTNTGELFF. For the CDR3, the DNA is TGTGCCAGCAGTCAAACGAACACCGGGGAGCTGTTTTTT.

V is TRBV28 and J is TRBJ2-1; no clear D. The V gene lost 4 bases and the J gene lost 4 bases, with 11 bases spanning the gap. The CDR3 is 14 amino acids. CDR1 and CDR2 from the germline V gene are MDHEN and SYDVKM. The CDR3 is CASSSGSTYNEQFF. The DNA of the CDR3 is TGTGCCAGCAGTTCCGGGTCGACGTACAATGAGCAGTTCTTC.

The chain recombines TRBV6-2 or TRBV6-3 with TRBJ2-2; D remains ambiguous. The germline CDR1 and CDR2 sequences are MNHEY and SVGEGT. V lost 0 bases to trimming and J lost 2 bases, with 16 bases between them. The CDR3 length is 18 residues. The DNA for the CDR3 is TGTGCCAGCAGTTACTCTGGTCAGTGGGGAATTAACACCGGGGAGCTGTTTTTT. Its translation is CASSYSGQWGINTGELFF.

This sequence joins TRBV10-3 and TRBJ1-2; TRBD1 agrees at 9 bases. The CDR3 runs to 12 residues. Germline V gene data show CDR1 as ENHRY and CDR2 as SYGVKD. J lost 5 bases, V lost 8 bases, and 3 bases had no gene match. In DNA form, the CDR3 reads TGTGCCATCCATGGACAGGGGTATGGCTACACCTTC. This translates into CAIHGQGYGYTF.

The chain joins TRBV4-1 to TRBJ2-1; weak D call: TRBD2 (6 bases). Germline-derived CDR1 and CDR2 are MGHRA and YSYEKL. V was clipped by 0 bases and J by 4 bases, with 13 bases between them. The CDR3 totals 16 residues. CDR3 nucleotides: TGCGCCAGCAGCCAAGAAGCGGGTCCTATATACAATGAGCAGTTCTTC. Its translation: CASSQEAGPIYNEQFF.

The chain joins TRBV10-3 to TRBJ2-1; TRBD1 matches at 11 bases. The CDR3 totals 14 residues. Germline lookup yields CDR1 ENHRY and CDR2 SYGVKD. Trimming cost V 6 bases and J 2 bases; bases outside gene matches: 0. This chain's CDR3 is CAIRGQGAYNEQFF. In DNA form, the CDR3 reads TGTGCCATCAGGGGACAGGGGGCCTACAATGAGCAGTTCTTC.

The chain uses TRBV7-9 and TRBJ1-5, with 9 bases lining up with TRBD1. After removal of 0 bases from V and 2 bases from J, the junction contained 8 bases not matched to a gene. Germline V CDR1 and CDR2: SEHNR, FQNEAQ (reference sequence). The CDR3 runs to 18 residues. CDR3 sequence (DNA): TGTGCCAGCAGCTTAGCGCCTGCGACAGGGGGGGGCAATCAGCCCCAGCATTTT. Translating it yields CASSLAPATGGGNQPQHF.

This clone was counted once. The chain has TRBV10-3 and TRBJ1-2, with unresolved D. Trimming removed 0 bases at V and 8 bases at J, with 13 bases between. The CDR3 is 14 residues long. Looked up from germline, CDR1 is ENHRY and CDR2 is SYGVKD. The CDR3 DNA reads as TGTGCCATCAGTGAGTCCGTTCAAGGGTTGGGCTACACCTTC. This codes for CAISESVQGLGYTF.

The rearrangement joins TRBV29-1 to TRBJ2-2, with 10 bases identical to TRBD1. There are 14 residues in the CDR3. V lost 4 bases to trimming and J lost 3 bases; unmatched junction nucleotides: 2. Germline loops: CDR1 SQVTM, CDR2 ANQGSEA. CDR3 region: CSVGGTGDTGELFF. The CDR3, as DNA: TGCAGCGTTGGCGGGACAGGGGACACCGGGGAGCTGTTTTTT.

The V and J genes are TRBV21-1 and TRBJ2-1; TRBD2, the table's D call, was not compared with the DNA. TRBV21-1 counts as a pseudogene. The CDR3 is made up of 15 amino acids. The CDR3 DNA sequence: TGTGCCAGCAGCAAGCGTCTCGGGGCCTACAATGAGCAGTTCTTC. It translates to CASSKRLGAYNEQFF.

The count of this clone is one. V and J are TRBV7-8 and TRBJ1-5, with D maybe TRBD1 (5 bases). The germline gives CDR1 SGHVS, CDR2 FQNEAQ. The CDR3 extends over 14 amino acids. Trimming shortened V by 1 base and J by 6 bases, and 10 bases separated the two germline ends. CDR3 amino acids: CASSLGGVVQPQHF. CDR3 bases: TGTGCCAGCAGCTTAGGGGGGGTTGTTCAGCCCCAGCATTTT.

In DNA form, the CDR3 reads TGTGCCACCAGTGATGGGACTAGCGGGAGAGTGTCAGATACGCAGTATTTT. Translating gives CATSDGTSGRVSDTQYF. The V gene is TRBV24-1, the J gene TRBJ2-3; 14 bases align to TRBD2. V gave up 3 bases and J gave up 4 bases; unmatched junction bases: 5. Germline CDR1 is KGHDR and CDR2 is SFDVKD. CDR3 size: 17 residues.

V is TRBV27 and J is TRBJ2-4; D is possibly TRBD2 (6 bases). The CDR3 sequence is 13 residues long. Germline CDR1 reads MNHEY; CDR2 reads SMNVEV (reference sequence). V lost 10 bases and J lost 7, with 17 bases in between. CDR3 DNA: TGTGCCACTGCCAGGGAGGTGGGGAACATTCAGTACTTC. Translated: CATAREVGNIQYF.

This clone has just a few counts. The V and J genes are TRBV5-1 and TRBJ2-1; 10 bases map to TRBD2. The CDR3 is 16 residues long. Germline V gives CDR1 SGHRS, CDR2 YFSETQ. V lost 0 bases, J lost 6 bases, and 6 bases stayed unmatched. CDR3 loop: CASSLGVGLATNEQFF. CDR3 sequence (DNA): TGCGCCAGCAGCTTGGGGGTGGGACTAGCGACCAATGAGCAGTTCTTC.

CDR3 in amino acids: CAGEGTGNEKLFF. CDR3 nucleotides: TGTGCCGGTGAGGGAACAGGGAATGAAAAACTGTTTTTT. V is TRBV21-1 and J is TRBJ1-4; the table's D call of TRBD1 was not tested on the DNA. TRBV21-1 is classified as a pseudogene. The CDR3 covers 13 residues.

The rearrangement links TRBV18 to TRBJ1-5, with D hard to call. The CDR3 spans 15 residues. Germline V CDR1 and CDR2: KGHSH, LQKENI. Trimming removed 2 bases from V and 0 bases from J, with 8 bases in between. CDR3 loop: CASSPNLNSNQPQHF. As DNA, the CDR3 is TGTGCCAGCTCACCAAATCTCAATAGCAATCAGCCCCAGCATTTT.

The J gene is TRBJ2-1, the V gene TRBV28; 7 positions agree with TRBD2. Per the germline V gene, CDR1 is MDHEN and CDR2 is SYDVKM. With V trimmed by 6 bases and J by 9 bases, 8 bases remained unmatched. This CDR3 has 13 amino acids. CDR3 nucleotides: TGTGCCAGCAGACACACGGGGGAGGGTGAGCAGTTCTTC. It codes for CASRHTGEGEQFF.

V gene TRBV7-2 combines with J gene TRBJ2-3, with 7 bases lining up with TRBD2. The trim removed 5 bases at V and 0 bases at J, leaving 11 bases unmatched. Germline CDR1 SGHTA, CDR2 FQGNSA. The CDR3 runs 17 residues. CDR3 nucleotide sequence: TGTGCCAGCAGCCGGTGGGCTAGCGGTACTAGCACAGATACGCAGTATTTT. It codes for CASSRWASGTSTDTQYF. Filled out from reference TRBV7-2 and TRBJ2-3, the complete variable domain reads GAGVSQSPSNKVTEKGKDVELRCDPISGHTALYWYRQSLGQGLEFLIYFQGNSAPDKSGLPSDRFSAERTGGSVSTLTIQRTQQEDSAVYLCASSRWASGTSTDTQYFGPGTRLTVL.

The V call is TRBV29-1, the J call TRBJ1-1; D ambiguous. This CDR3 region has 13 residues. The V end was cut by 4 bases, the J end by 0 bases, with 9 bases between. Germline V gene data show CDR1 as SQVTM and CDR2 as ANQGSEA. The CDR3 DNA follows: TGCAGCGTTGTTAAGCCAATGAACACTGAAGCTTTCTTT. Translating it yields CSVVKPMNTEAFF.

In its sample, this clone was seen once. The genes are TRBV7-2 and TRBJ2-7; D possibly corresponds to TRBD2 (6 bases). Germline CDR1 reads SGHTA; CDR2 reads FQGNSA. V lost 1 base and J 0 bases, leaving 19 bases between the germline ends. The CDR3 totals 18 residues. CDR3 protein: CASSLGFGGRRGSYEQYF. CDR3 nucleotide sequence: TGTGCCAGCAGCTTAGGCTTCGGCGGCCGGAGGGGCTCCTACGAGCAGTACTTC.

The J gene is TRBJ2-2, the V gene TRBV7-2, with a weak D call TRBD1 (6 bases). The CDR3 is 14 residues long. In germline, CDR1 is SGHTA, CDR2 FQGNSA. V was clipped by 1 base and J by 5 bases, with 8 bases between them. CDR3 DNA sequence: TGTGCCAGCAGCTTAGTGGGGGCTACCGGGGAGCTGTTTTTT. It specifies CASSLVGATGELFF.